These 2 T cell receptor beta chains were sequenced from one sample in a study of control samples from healthy donors and cancer patients. The assay was immunoSEQ multiplex PCR, and TCRdb's table has in-frame clones only and misses some. The sample has under 200,000 clones; about 95% are singletons. The specimen was PBMCs. These receptors came from a man aged 55 to 69 with colorectal cancer.

The chain is built from TRBV19 and TRBJ1-1; TRBD1 might be the D (5 bases). Trimming pared 3 bases from V and 5 bases from J, leaving 10 bases between. The CDR3 length is 13 residues. The V gene's germline CDR1 is LNHDA and CDR2 SQIVND (reference sequence). The CDR3 DNA follows: TGTGCCAGTAGTATTGGGGGTGTAACTGAAGCTTTCTTT. Amino acid sequence: CASSIGGVTEAFF.

CDR3 in DNA: TGTGCCAGCAGTCGACTAGCGGCCAACGTCCTGACTTTC. The encoded protein is CASSRLAANVLTF. V usage is TRBV9 and J usage is TRBJ2-6, with 7 bases fitting TRBD2. V trimming: 5 bases; J trimming: 6 bases; junction bases outside the gene matches: 2. This CDR3 region has 13 residues. In germline, CDR1 is SGDLS, CDR2 YYNGEE.